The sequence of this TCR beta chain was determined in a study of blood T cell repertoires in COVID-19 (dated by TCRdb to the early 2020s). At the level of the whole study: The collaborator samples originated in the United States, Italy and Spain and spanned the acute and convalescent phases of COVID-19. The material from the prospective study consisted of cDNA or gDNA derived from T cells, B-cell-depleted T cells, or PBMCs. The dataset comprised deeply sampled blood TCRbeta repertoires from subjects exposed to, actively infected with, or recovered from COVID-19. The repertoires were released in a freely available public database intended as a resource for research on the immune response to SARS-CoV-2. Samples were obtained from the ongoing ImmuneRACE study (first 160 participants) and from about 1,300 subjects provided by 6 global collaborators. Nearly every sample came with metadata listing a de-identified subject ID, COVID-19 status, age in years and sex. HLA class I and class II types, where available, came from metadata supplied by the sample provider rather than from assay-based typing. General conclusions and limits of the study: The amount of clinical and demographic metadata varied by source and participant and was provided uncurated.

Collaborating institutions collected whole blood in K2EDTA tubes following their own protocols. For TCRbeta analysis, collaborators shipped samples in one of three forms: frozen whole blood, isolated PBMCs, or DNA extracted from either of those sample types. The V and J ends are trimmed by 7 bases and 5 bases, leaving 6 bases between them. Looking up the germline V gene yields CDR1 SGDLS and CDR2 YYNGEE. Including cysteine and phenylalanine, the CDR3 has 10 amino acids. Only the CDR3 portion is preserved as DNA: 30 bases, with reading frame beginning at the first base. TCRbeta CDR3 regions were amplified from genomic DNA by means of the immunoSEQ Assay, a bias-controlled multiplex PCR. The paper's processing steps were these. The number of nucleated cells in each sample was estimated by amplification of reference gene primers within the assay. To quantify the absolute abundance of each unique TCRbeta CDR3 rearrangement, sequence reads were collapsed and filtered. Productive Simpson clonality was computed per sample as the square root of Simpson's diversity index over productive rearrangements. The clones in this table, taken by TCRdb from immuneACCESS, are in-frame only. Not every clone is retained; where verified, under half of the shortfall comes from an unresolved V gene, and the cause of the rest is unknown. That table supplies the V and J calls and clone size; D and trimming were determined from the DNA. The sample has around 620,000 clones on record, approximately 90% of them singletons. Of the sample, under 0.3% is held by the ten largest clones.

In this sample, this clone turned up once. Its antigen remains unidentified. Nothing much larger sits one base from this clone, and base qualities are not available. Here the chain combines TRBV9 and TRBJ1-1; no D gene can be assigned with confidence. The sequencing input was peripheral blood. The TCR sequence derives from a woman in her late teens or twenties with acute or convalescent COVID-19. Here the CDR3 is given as CASGGTEAFF. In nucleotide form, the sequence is TGTGCCAGCGGAGGGACTGAAGCTTTCTTT.